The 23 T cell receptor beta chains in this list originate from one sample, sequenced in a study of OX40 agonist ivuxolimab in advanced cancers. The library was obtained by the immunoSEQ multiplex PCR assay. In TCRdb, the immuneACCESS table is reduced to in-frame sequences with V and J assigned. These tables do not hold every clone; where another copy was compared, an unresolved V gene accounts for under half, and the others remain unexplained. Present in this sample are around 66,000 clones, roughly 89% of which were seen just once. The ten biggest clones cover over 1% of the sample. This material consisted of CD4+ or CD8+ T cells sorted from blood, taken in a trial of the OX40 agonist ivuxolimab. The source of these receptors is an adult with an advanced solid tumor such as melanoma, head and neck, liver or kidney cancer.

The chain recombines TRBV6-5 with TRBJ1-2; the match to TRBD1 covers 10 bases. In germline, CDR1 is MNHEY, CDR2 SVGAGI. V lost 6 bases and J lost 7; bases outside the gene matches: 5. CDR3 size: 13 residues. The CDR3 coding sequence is TGTGCCAGCAGGTCGACAGGGGGCAGTGGCTACACCTTC. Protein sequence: CASRSTGGSGYTF.

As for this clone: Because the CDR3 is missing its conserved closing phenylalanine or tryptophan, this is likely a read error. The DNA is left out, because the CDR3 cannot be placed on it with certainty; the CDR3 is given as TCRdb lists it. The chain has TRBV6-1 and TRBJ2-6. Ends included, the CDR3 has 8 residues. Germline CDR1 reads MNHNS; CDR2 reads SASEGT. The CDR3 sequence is CASSEARI.

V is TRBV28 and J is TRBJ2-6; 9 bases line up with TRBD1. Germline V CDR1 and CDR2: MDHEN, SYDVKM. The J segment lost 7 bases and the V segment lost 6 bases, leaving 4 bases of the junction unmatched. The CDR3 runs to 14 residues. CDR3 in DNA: TGTGCCAGCAGCAGACAGGGGGTAGCCAACGTCCTGACTTTC. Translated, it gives CASSRQGVANVLTF.

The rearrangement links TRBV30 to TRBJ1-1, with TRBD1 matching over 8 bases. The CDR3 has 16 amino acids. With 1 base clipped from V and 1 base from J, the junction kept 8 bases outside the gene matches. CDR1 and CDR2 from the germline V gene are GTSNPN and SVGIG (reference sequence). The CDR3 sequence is CAWSGGTGTGNTEAFF. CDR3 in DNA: TGTGCCTGGAGTGGGGGGACCGGGACAGGGAACACTGAAGCTTTCTTT.

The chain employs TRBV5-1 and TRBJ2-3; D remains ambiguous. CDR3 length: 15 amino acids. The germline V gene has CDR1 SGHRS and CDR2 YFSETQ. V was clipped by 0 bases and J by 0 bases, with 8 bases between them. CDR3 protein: CASSLVGLSTDTQYF. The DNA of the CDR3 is TGCGCCAGCAGCTTGGTCGGGCTTAGCACAGATACGCAGTATTTT.

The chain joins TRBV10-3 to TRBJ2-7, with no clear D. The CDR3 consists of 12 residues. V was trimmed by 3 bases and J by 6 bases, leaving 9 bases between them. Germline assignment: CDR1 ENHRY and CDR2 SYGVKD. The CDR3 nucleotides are TGTGCCATCAGTGATAAGACCTCCGAGCAGTACTTC. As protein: CAISDKTSEQYF.

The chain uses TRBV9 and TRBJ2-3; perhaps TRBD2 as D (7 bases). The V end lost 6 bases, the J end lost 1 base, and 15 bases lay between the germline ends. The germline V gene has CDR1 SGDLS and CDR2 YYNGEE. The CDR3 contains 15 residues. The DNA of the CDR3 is TGTGCCAGCAACCGGGGGGCCGAGGGCACAGATACGCAGTATTTT. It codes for CASNRGAEGTDTQYF.

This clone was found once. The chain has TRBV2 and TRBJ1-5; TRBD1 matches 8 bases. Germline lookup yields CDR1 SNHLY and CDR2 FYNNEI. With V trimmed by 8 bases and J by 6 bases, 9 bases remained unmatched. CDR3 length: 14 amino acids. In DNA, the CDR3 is TGTGCCAGCTGTATGACAGGGGTCGGTCAGCCCCAGCATTTT. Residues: CASCMTGVGQPQHF.

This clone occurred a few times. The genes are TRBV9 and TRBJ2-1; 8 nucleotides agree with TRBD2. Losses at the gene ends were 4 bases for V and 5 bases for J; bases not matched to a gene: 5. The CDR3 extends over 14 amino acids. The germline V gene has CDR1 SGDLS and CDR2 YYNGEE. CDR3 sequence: CASSPGGLHNEQFF. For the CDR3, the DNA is TGTGCCAGCAGCCCGGGAGGGCTGCACAATGAGCAGTTCTTC.

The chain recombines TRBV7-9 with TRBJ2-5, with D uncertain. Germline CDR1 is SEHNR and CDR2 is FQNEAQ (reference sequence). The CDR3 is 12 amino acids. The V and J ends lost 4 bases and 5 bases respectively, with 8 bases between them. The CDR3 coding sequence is TGTGCCAGCAGCTCCTCTGGGGAGACCCAGTACTTC. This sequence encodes CASSSSGETQYF.

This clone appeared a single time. Here the CDR3 DNA reads TGTGCCAGCTCACCACCTGGCGGGGGCTACACTGAAGCTTTCTTT. Its protein product is CASSPPGGGYTEAFF. The chain has TRBV18 and TRBJ1-1, with D possibly matching TRBD1 (6 bases). The CDR3 sequence is 15 residues long. The V gene's germline CDR1 is KGHSH and CDR2 LQKENI. Trimming removed 0 bases at V and 3 bases at J, with 11 bases between. The full variable domain, completed using reference TRBV18 and TRBJ1-1, is NAGVMQNPRHLVRRRGQEARLRCSPMKGHSHVYWYRQLPEEGLKFMVYLQKENIIDESGMPKERFSAEFPKEGPSILRIQQVVRGDSAAYFCASSPPGGGYTEAFFGQGTRLTVV.

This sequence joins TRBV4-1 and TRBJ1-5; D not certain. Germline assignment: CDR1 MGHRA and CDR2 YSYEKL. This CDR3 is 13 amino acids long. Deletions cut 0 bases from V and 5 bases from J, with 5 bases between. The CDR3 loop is CASSQEEDQPQHF. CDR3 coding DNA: TGCGCCAGCAGCCAAGAAGAAGATCAGCCCCAGCATTTT.

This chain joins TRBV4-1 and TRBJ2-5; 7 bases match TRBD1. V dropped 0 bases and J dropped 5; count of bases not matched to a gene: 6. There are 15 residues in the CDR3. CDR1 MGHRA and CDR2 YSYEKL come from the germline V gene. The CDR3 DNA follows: TGCGCCAGCAGCCAAGAGGCACAGGGGTGGGAGACCCAGTACTTC. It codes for CASSQEAQGWETQYF.

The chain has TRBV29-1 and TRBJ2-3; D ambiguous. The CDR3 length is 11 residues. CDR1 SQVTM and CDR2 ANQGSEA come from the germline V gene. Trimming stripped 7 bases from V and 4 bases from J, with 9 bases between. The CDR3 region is CSAVSPDTQYF. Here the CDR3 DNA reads TGCAGCGCCGTGAGTCCAGATACGCAGTATTTT.

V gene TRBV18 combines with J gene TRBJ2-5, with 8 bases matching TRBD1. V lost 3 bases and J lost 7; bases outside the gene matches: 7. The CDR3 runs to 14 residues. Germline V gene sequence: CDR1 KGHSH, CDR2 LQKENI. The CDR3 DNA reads TGTGCCAGCTCACCCCAAGGCACAGGGGGGACCCAGTACTTC. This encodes CASSPQGTGGTQYF.

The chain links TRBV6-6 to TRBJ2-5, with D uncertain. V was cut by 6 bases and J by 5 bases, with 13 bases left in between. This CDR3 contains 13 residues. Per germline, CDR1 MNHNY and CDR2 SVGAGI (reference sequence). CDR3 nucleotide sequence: TGTGCCAGCAGGCGAACTCCCCCGGAGACCCAGTACTTC. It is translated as CASRRTPPETQYF.

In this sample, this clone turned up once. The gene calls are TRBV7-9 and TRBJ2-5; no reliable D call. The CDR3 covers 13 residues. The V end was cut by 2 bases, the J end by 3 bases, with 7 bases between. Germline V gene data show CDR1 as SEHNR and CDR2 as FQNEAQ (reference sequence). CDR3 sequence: CASSLYVEETQYF. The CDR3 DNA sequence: TGTGCCAGCAGCTTATATGTTGAAGAGACCCAGTACTTC. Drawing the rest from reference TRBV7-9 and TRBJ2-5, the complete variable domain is DTGVSQNPRHKITKRGQNVTFRCDPISEHNRLYWYRQTLGQGPEFLTYFQNEAQLEKSRLLSDRFSAERPKGSFSTLEIQRTEQGDSAMYLCASSLYVEETQYFGPGTRLLVL.

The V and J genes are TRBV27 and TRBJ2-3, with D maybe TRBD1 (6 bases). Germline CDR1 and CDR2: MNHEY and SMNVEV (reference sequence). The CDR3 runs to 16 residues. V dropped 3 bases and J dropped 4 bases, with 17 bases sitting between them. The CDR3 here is CASSLSQGWGPDTQYF. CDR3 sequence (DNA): TGTGCCAGCAGTTTGAGTCAGGGATGGGGGCCAGATACGCAGTATTTT.

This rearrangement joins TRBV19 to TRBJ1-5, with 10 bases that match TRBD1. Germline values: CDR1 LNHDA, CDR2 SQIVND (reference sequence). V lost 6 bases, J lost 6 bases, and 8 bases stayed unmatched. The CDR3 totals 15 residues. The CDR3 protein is CASSWGTGESQPQHF. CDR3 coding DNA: TGTGCCAGTAGCTGGGGGACAGGGGAGAGTCAGCCCCAGCATTTT.

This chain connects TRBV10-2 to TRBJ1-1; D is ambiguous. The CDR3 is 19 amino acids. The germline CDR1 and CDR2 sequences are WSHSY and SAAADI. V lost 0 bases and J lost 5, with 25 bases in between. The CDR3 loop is CASSESLGRLDPRTTEAFF. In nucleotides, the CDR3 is TGCGCCAGCAGTGAGTCCCTAGGACGACTGGATCCGAGGACGACTGAAGCTTTCTTT.

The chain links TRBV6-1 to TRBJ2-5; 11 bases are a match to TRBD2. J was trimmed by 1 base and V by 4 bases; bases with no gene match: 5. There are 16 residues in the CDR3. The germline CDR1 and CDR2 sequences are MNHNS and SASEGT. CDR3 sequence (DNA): TGTGCCAGCAGTGGGGGGACTAGCGGAACCCAAGAGACCCAGTACTTC. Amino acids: CASSGGTSGTQETQYF.

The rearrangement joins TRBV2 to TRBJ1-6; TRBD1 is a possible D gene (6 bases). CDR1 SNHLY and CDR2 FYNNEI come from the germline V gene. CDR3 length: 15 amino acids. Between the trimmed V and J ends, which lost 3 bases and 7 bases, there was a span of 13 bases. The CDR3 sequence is CASSDGGAKNSPLHF. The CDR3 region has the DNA TGTGCCAGCAGTGACGGGGGGGCGAAGAATTCACCCCTCCACTTT.

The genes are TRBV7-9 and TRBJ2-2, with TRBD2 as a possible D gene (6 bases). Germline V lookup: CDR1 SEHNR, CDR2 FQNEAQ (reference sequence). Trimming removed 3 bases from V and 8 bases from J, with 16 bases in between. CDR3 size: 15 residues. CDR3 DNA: TGTGCCAGCAGCTTTCCTAGCGAGCATAAGGGGGAGCTGTTTTTT. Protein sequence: CASSFPSEHKGELFF.